These 2 T cell receptor beta chains originate from one sample sequenced in a study of T-cell reconstitution after alpha-beta-depleted transplantation in children. Study-level findings and limits: Where alpha-beta T cells came from about two months after transplant was reportedly several hundred expanded graft clones.

For these receptors, no antigen is known. Researchers prepared the TCRbeta library using unique molecular identifiers, the study reports. TCRdb reprocessed the PCR reads via MiXCR and lists one record per CDR3 protein. The table includes approximately 32,000 distinct CDR3 sequences, 5.5% to 8% detected once. This specimen was peripheral blood, taken 60 days after TCRalphabeta/CD19-depleted stem cell transplant. The receptor set was obtained from a child younger than two who had a stem cell transplant for acute myeloid leukemia, so the T cells may come from the graft donor.

The sample holds many counts of this clonotype. The V and J genes are TRBV12-5 and TRBJ1-2; 9 bases line up with TRBD1. The V segment lost 4 bases and the J segment 5 bases; nucleotides outside the gene matches: 2. From germline, CDR1 is LGHNT and CDR2 FRNRAP. The CDR3 spans 13 residues. The CDR3 coding sequence is TGTGCTAGTGGTTGGGACAGGGATTATGGCTACACCTTC. This encodes CASGWDRDYGYTF. The entire variable domain, with the rest obtained from reference TRBV12-5 and TRBJ1-2, is as follows: DARVTQTPRHKVTEMGQEVTMRCQPILGHNTVFWYRQTMMQGLELLAYFRNRAPLDDSGMPKDRFSAEMPDATLATLKIQPSEPRDSAVYFCASGWDRDYGYTFGSGTRLTVV.

This clonotype was seen at least ten times. This chain uses TRBV12-5 with TRBJ2-2, with 8 bases fitting TRBD1. The CDR3 loop spans 16 amino acids. Germline loops: CDR1 LGHNT, CDR2 FRNRAP. Trimming took 5 bases from V and 5 from J; bases not matched to a gene: 10. The CDR3 protein is CASGPDREVRTGELFF. As DNA, the CDR3 is TGTGCTAGTGGTCCGGACAGGGAGGTCAGGACCGGGGAGCTGTTTTTT.